This T cell receptor (beta chain) was observed in a study of neoadjuvant anti-PD-1 for oral cavity cancer. Study-level information: Non-progressing patients received a fourth nivolumab dose near day 43, then surgery on days 50-56. Overall study results and limits: Higher pretreatment blood Treg/Th17 ratios correlated with higher pretreatment blood and lower post-treatment tumor TCRbeta clonality.

Six replicates per PBMC sample, mostly from 480 ng of genomic DNA. Profiled with immunoSEQ multiplex PCR; TCRdb holds only in-frame clones, not every one. The data show roughly 15,000 clones, about 77% seen once. As to time point: after neoadjuvant nivolumab, at surgical resection. Patients had HPV-negative, locally advanced oral cavity squamous cell carcinoma. V was clipped by 2 bases and J by 9 bases; unmatched bases: 5. Looked up from germline, CDR1 is SEHNR and CDR2 is FQNEAQ (reference sequence). The CDR3 is made up of 15 amino acids. Concerning this clone: Its antigen is as yet unknown.

This clonotype originated in a person aged 40 to 85 with oral cavity squamous cell carcinoma. The material sequenced was PBMCs, taken after nivolumab (anti-PD-1) treatment. The V gene is TRBV7-9, the J gene TRBJ2-1; TRBD2 aligns across 12 bases. The CDR3 loop is CASSLLTSGGSEQFF. The CDR3 nucleotides read TGTGCCAGCAGCTTATTAACTAGCGGGGGGTCTGAGCAGTTCTTC.